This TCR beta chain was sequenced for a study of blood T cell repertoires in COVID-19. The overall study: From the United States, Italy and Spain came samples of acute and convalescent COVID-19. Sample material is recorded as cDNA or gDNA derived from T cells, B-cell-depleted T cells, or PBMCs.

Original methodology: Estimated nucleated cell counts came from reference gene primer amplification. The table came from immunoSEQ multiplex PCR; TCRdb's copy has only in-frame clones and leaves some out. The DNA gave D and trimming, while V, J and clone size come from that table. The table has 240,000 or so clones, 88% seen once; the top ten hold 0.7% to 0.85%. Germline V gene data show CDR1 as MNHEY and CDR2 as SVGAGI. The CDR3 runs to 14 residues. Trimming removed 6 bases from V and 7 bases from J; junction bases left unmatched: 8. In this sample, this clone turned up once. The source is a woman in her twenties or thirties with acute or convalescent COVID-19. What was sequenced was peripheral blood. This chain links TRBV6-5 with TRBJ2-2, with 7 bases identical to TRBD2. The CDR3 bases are TGTGCCAGCAGGGCGGGAGAATCCAGCGGGGAGCTGTTTTTT. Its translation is CASRAGESSGELFF.